This T cell receptor (beta chain) was documented in a study of shared clonotypes between healthy human individuals. Study summary: Contributing individuals were a couple of females and a few males aged 18 to 49. Findings of the study overall: Even with large depth, rarefaction showed that sorted-subset sequencing was incomplete.

CDR1 and CDR2 from the germline V gene are ENHRY and SYGVKD. J was trimmed by 3 bases and V by 4 bases; bases with no gene match: 9. The CDR3 spans 15 residues. In the naive CD8 group, cells lacked CD45RO and were positively selected for CCR7, so terminally differentiated effector memory CD45RA+ cells were left out. The donors were all Caucasian adults (living in Nashville, Tennessee). As for this clone: Its target is unknown.

The repertoire was sequenced with immunoSEQ multiplex PCR; TCRdb's copy has only in-frame clones and lacks some. The sample consists of some 1,900,000 clones, approximately 94% of them appearing once. The chain couples TRBV10-3 to TRBJ2-7, with 7 bases that match TRBD2. The receptor was isolated from a man between 18 and 35 years old in good health. Sequenced input: naive CD8+ T cells sorted from blood. The CDR3 DNA reads TGTGCCATCAGTGTCACCCACGGGGAGGGCTACGAGCAGTACTTC. Its translation: CAISVTHGEGYEQYF.